This T cell receptor beta chain came from a study of T cells in Graves' hyperthyroidism and ophthalmopathy. RNA transcripts yielded amplified TCR beta CDR3 regions. An initial round of RT-PCR targeting the TCR CDR3 relied on the HTBI primer set. Each CDR3 protein is one row after TCRdb ran MiXCR on the multiplex PCR reads. The repertoire holds roughly 700,000 distinct CDR3 sequences, with less than 15% as singletons. CDR1 ENHRY and CDR2 SYGVKD come from the germline V gene. The CDR3 length is 16 residues. V lost 5 bases, J lost 0 bases, and 11 bases lay in between. Sequencing input: blood. The source of this sequence is a woman aged 18-35 years with Graves' hyperthyroidism. This chain uses TRBV10-3 with TRBJ2-6; D is unclear. The CDR3 reads CAISPTDLSGANVLTF. The CDR3 DNA reads TGTGCCATCAGTCCCACGGATCTCTCTGGGGCCAACGTCCTGACTTTC.